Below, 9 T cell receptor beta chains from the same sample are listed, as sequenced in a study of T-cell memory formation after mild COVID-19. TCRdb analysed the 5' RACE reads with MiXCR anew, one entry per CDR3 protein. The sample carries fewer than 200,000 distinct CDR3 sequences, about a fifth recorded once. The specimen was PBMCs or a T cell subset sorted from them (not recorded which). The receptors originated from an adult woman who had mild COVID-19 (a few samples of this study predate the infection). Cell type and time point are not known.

The CDR3 DNA is TGTGCCAGCAGCCAGGGCCCCCTGGAAGATACGCAGTATTTT. Protein: CASSQGPLEDTQYF. The rearrangement links TRBV13 to TRBJ2-3; weak D call: TRBD1 (5 bases). Germline CDR1 PRHDT, CDR2 FYEKMQ (reference sequence). The V end lost 5 bases, the J end lost 5 bases, and 14 bases lay between the germline ends. The CDR3 length is 14 residues.

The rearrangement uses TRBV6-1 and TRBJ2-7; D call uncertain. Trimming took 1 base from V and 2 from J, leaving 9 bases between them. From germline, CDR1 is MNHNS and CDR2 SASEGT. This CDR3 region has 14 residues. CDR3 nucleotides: TGTGCCAGCAGTGAAGGCCCGGATGCCTACGAGCAGTACTTC. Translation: CASSEGPDAYEQYF.

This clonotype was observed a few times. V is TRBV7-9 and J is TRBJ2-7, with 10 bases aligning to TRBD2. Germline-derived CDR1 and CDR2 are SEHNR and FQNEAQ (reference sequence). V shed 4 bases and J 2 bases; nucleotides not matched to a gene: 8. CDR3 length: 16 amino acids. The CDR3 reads CASSSHPSGGAYEQYF. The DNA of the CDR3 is TGTGCCAGCAGCTCCCACCCTAGCGGGGGAGCCTACGAGCAGTACTTC.

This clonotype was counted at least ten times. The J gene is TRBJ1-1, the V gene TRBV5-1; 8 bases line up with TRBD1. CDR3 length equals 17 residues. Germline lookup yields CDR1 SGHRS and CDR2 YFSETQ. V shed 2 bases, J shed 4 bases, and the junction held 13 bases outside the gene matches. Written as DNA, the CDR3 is TGCGCCAGCAGCTTACGACAGGGGCCGTACGTCCCCACTGAAGCTTTCTTT. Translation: CASSLRQGPYVPTEAFF.

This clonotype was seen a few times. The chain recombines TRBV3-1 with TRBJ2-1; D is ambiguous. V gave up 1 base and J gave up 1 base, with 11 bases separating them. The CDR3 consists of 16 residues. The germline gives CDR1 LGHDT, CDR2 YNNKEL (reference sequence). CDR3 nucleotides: TGTGCCAGCAGCCAAGCTTGGCTGGGTTCCTACAATGAGCAGTTCTTC. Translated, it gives CASSQAWLGSYNEQFF.

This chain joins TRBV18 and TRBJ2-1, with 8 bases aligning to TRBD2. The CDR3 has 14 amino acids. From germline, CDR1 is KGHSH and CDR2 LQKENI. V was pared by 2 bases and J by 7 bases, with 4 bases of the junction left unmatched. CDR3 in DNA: TGTGCCAGCTCACCATACGGGACTAGAAATGAGCAGTTCTTC. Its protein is CASSPYGTRNEQFF.

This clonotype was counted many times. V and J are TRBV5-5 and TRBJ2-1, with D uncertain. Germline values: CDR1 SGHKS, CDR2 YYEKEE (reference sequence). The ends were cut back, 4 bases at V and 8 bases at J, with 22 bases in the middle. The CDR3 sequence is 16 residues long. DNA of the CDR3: TGTGCCAGCAGCCTAACTTTGGCCACCGTTATGGATGAGCAGTTCTTC. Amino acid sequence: CASSLTLATVMDEQFF.

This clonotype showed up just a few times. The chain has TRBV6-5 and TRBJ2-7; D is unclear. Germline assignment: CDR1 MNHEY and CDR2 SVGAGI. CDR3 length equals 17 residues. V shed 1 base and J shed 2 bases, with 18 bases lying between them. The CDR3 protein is CASSYFLQATPTYEQYF. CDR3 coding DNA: TGTGCCAGCAGTTACTTCCTTCAGGCAACACCCACCTACGAGCAGTACTTC.

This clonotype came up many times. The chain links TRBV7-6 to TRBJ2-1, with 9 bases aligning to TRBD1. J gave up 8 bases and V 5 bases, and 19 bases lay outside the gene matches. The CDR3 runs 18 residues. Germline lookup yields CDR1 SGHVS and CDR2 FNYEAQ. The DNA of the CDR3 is TGTGCCAGCAGCCCGTATGGGCGCCACAGGGGGCGCATCTATGAGCAGTTCTTC. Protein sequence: CASSPYGRHRGRIYEQFF.